This entry is about one TCR beta chain. The record originates from a study of shared clonotypes between healthy human individuals. Clones were sequenced by immunoSEQ multiplex PCR, and TCRdb holds only the in-frame ones, with some missing. The table has approximately 1,500,000 clones, roughly 95% seen once. The CDR3 runs 15 residues. V lost 7 bases, J lost 5 bases, and 18 bases lay in between. Germline loops: CDR1 SNHLY, CDR2 FYNNEI. Sequenced input: naive CD4+ T cells sorted from blood. The subset: CD45RA+ positively selected. The chain couples TRBV2 to TRBJ1-5; the D gene is possibly TRBD1 (5 bases). This receptor was obtained from a man under 40 in good health. The chain's CDR3 is CASTLGEVGHQPQHF. The CDR3 DNA reads TGTGCCAGCACCTTGGGGGAGGTGGGGCATCAGCCCCAGCATTTT.